This T cell receptor beta chain was identified during a study of cytomegalovirus exposure and HLA in healthy donors. Study-level points and caveats: In a later analysis, HLA-associated beta chains showed higher expansion and lower generation probabilities than comparable chains.

This clone was seen a handful of times. What it binds is unknown. The germline V gene encodes CDR1 MNHEY and CDR2 SMNVEV (reference sequence). The CDR3 extends over 14 amino acids. V trimming: 6 bases; J trimming: 8 bases; junction bases outside the gene matches: 6. PCR was performed using 60 Vbeta and 13 Jbeta primers. The protocol was immunoSEQ multiplex PCR, while the TCRdb copy is restricted to in-frame clones and leaves out a portion. The profile shows under 200,000 clones, around 67% of them singletons. This clonotype was obtained from a woman younger than 30 in good health and CMV-seropositive. V and J are TRBV27 and TRBJ2-2; 10 bases map to TRBD1. The sequenced sample consisted of PBMCs. This CDR3 is CASRLDRGRGELFF. Here the CDR3 DNA reads TGTGCCAGCAGACTCGACAGGGGGCGGGGGGAGCTGTTTTTT.